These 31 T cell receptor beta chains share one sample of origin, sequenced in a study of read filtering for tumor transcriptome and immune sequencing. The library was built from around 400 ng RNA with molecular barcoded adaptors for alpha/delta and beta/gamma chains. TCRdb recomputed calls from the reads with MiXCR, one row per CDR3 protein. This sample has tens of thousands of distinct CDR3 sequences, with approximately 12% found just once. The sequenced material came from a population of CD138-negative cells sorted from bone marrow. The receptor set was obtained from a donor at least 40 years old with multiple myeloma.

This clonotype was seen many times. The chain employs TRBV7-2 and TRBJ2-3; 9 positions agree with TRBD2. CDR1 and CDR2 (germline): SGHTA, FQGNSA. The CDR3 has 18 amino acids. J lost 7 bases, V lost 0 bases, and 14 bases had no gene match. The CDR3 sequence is CASSLAPGRGLAQNTQYF. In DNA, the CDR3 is TGTGCCAGCAGCTTAGCGCCGGGGAGGGGACTAGCACAGAATACGCAGTATTTT.

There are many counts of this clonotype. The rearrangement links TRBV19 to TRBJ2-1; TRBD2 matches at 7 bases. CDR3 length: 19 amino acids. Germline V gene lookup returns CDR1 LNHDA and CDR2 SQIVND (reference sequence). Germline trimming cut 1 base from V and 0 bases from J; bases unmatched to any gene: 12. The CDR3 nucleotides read TGTGCCAGTAGTATAGCCCGGGCTAGCGGCCCGACCTCCTACAATGAGCAGTTCTTC. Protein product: CASSIARASGPTSYNEQFF. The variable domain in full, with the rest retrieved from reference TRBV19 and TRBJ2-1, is DGGITQSPKYLFRKEGQNVTLSCEQNLNHDAMYWYRQDPGQGLRLIYYSQIVNDFQKGDIAEGYSVSREKKESFPLTVTSAQKNPTAFYLCASSIARASGPTSYNEQFFGPGTRLTVL.

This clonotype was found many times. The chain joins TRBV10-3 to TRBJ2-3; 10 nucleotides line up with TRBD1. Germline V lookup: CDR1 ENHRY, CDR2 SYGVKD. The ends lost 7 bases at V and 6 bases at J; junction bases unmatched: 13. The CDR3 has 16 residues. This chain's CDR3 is CAITPRDRGITDTQYF. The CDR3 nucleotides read TGTGCCATCACGCCGAGGGACAGGGGCATTACGGATACGCAGTATTTT.

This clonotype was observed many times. CDR3 loop: CASSRLAGDETQYF. CDR3 bases: TGTGCCAGCAGCCGACTAGCGGGAGATGAGACCCAGTACTTC. V usage is TRBV7-8 and J usage is TRBJ2-5; 12 nucleotides line up with TRBD2. Germline-derived CDR1 and CDR2 are SGHVS and FQNEAQ. This CDR3 is built from 14 residues. J lost 5 bases, V lost 5 bases, and 3 bases had no gene match. The full variable domain, rest sourced from reference TRBV7-8 and TRBJ2-5, is GAGVSQSPRYKVAKRGQDVALRCDPISGHVSLFWYQQALGQGPEFLTYFQNEAQLDKSGLPSDRFFAERPEGSVSTLKIQRTQQEDSAVYLCASSRLAGDETQYFGPGTRLLVL.

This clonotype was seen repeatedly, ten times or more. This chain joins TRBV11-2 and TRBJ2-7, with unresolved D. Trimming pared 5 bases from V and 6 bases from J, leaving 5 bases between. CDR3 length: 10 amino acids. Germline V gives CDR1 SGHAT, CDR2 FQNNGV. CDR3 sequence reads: CASSGGEQYF. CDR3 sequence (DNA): TGTGCCAGCAGCGGCGGCGAGCAGTACTTC.

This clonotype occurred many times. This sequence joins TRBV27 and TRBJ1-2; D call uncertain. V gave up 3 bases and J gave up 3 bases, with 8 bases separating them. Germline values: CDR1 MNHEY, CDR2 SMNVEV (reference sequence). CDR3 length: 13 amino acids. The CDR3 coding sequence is TGTGCCAGCAGTTTTTACTCAGACTATGGCTACACCTTC. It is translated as CASSFYSDYGYTF.

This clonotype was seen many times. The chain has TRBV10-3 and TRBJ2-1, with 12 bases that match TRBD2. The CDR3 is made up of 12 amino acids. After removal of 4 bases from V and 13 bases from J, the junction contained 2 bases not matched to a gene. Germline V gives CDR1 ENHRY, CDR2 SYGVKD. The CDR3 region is CAISGLAGDQFF. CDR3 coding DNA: TGTGCCATCAGTGGACTAGCGGGAGACCAGTTCTTC.

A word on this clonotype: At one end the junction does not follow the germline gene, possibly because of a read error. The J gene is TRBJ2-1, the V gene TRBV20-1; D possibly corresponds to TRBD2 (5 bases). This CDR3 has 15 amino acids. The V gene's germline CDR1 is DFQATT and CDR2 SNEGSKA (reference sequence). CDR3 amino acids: CSATYFGVRSNEQFF. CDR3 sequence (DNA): TGCAGTGCAACCTATTTCGGGGTCCGGAGCAATGAGCAGTTTTTC.

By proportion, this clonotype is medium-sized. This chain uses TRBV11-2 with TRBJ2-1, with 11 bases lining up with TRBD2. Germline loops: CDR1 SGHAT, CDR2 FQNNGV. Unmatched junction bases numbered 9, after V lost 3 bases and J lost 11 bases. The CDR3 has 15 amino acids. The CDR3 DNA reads TGTGCCAGCAGCTTCGTAGCGGGAGGGATACCCAAGCAGTTCTTC. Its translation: CASSFVAGGIPKQFF. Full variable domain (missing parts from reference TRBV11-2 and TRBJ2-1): EAGVAQSPRYKIIEKRQSVAFWCNPISGHATLYWYQQILGQGPKLLIQFQNNGVVDDSQLPKDRFSAERLKGVDSTLKIQPAKLEDSAVYLCASSFVAGGIPKQFFGPGTRLTVL.

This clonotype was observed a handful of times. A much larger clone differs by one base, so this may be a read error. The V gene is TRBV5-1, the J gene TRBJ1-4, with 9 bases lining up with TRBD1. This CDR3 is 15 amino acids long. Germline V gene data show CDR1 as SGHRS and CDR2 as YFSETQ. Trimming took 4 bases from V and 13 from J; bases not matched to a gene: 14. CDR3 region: CASSGTGTGTKRLFF. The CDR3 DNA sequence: TGCGCCAGCAGCGGGACCGGGACAGGGACGAAAAGACTGTTTTTT.

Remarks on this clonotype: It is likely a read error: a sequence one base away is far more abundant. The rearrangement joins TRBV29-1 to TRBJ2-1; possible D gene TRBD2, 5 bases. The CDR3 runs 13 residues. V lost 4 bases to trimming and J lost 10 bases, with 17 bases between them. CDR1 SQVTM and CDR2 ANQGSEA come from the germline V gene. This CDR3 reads CSVAGGSTYEQFF. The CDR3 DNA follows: TGCAGCGTTGCTGGCGGGTCCACCTACGAGCAGTTCTTC.

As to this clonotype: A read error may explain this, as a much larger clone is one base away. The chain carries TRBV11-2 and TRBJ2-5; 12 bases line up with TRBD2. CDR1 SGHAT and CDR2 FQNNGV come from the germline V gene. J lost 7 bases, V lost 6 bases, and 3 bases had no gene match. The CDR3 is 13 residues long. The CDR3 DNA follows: TGTGCCAGCAGACTACTAGCGGGAGGGACCCAGTACTTC. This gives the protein CASRLLAGGTQYF.

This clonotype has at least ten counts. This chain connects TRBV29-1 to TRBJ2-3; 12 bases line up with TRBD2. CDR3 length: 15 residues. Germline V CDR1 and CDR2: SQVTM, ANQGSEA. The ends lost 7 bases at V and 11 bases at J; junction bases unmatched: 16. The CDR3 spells CSANGLAGSPSQQYF. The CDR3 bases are TGCAGCGCTAACGGACTAGCGGGATCCCCATCGCAGCAGTATTTT.

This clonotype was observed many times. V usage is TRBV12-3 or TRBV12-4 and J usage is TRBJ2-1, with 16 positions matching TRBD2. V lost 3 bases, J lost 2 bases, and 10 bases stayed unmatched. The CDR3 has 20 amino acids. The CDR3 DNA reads TGTGCCAGCAGTTTTTGGGACGGGACTAGCGGGAGGGCCGCCTACAATGAGCAGTTCTTC. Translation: CASSFWDGTSGRAAYNEQFF.

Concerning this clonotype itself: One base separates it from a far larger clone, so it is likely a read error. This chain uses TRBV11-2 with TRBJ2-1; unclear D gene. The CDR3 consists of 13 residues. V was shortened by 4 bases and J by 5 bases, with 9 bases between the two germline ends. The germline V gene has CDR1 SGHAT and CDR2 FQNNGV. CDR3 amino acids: CASSSPSHNEQFF. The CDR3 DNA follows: TGTGCCAGCAGCTCACCGTCCCACAATGAGCAGTTCTTC.

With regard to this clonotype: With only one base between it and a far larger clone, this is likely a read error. The CDR3 DNA sequence: TGTGCCAGCAGCACCTTGTCCTCCAGCGGGGAGCTGTTTTTT. Amino acid sequence: CASSTLSSSGELFF. The V call is TRBV7-2, the J call TRBJ2-2; D uncertain. Germline V CDR1 and CDR2: SGHTA, FQGNSA. The CDR3 extends over 14 amino acids. Trimming cost V 5 bases and J 7 bases, with 14 bases left between them.

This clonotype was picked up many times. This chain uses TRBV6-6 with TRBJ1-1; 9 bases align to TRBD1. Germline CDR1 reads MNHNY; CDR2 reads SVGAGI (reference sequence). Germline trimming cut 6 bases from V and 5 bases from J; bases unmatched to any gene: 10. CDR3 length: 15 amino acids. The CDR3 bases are TGTGCCAGCAGACTCTCAGGGACAGGGACGACTGAAGCTTTCTTT. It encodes CASRLSGTGTTEAFF.

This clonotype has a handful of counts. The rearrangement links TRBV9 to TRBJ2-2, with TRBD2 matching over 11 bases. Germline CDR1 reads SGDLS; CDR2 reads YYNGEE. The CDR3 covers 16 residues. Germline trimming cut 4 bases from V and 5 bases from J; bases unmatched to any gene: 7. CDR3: CASSSRSGRGTGELFF. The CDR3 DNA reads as TGTGCCAGCAGCTCCCGTAGCGGGAGGGGGACCGGGGAGCTGTTTTTT.

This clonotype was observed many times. The chain's CDR3 is CASSPFRGFEQYF. CDR3 coding DNA: TGTGCCAGCAGCCCTTTCCGGGGTTTCGAGCAGTACTTC. The rearrangement links TRBV7-2 to TRBJ2-7; D is perhaps TRBD2 (5 bases). V gave up 5 bases and J gave up 6 bases, with 14 bases separating them. Per germline, CDR1 SGHTA and CDR2 FQGNSA. The CDR3 consists of 13 residues.

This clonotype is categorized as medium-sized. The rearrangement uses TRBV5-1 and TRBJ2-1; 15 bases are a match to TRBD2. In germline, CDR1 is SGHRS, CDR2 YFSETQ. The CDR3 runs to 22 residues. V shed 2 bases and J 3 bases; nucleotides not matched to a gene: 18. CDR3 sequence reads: CASSFGTGGTGTSGRYYNEQFF. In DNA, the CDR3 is TGCGCCAGCAGCTTCGGGACAGGGGGAACCGGGACTAGCGGGAGGTACTACAATGAGCAGTTCTTC.

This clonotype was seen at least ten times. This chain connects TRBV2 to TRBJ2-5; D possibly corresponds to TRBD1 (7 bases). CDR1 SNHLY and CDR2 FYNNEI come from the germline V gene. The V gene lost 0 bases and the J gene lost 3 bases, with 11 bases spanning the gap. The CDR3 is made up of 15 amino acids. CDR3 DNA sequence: TGTGCCAGCAGTGAAGCGCCCAGGGGGGAAGAGACCCAGTACTTC. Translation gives CASSEAPRGEETQYF. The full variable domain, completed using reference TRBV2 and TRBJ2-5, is EPEVTQTPSHQVTQMGQEVILRCVPISNHLYFYWYRQILGQKVEFLVSFYNNEISEKSEIFDDQFSVERPDGSNFTLKIRSTKLEDSAMYFCASSEAPRGEETQYFGPGTRLLVL.

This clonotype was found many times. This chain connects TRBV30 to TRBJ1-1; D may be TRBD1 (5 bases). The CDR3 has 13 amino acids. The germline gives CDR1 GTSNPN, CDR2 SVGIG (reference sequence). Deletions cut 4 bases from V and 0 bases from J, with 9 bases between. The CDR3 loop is CAWIRGVNTEAFF. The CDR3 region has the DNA TGTGCCTGGATTCGGGGGGTGAACACTGAAGCTTTCTTT.

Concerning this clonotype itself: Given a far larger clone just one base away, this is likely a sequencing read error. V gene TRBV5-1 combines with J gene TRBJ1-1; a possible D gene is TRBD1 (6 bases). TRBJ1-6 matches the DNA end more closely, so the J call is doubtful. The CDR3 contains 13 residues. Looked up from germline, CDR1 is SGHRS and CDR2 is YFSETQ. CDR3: CASSLIYRDPLHF. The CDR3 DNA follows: TGCGCCAGCAGCTTAATCTACAGGGACCCCCTCCACTTT.

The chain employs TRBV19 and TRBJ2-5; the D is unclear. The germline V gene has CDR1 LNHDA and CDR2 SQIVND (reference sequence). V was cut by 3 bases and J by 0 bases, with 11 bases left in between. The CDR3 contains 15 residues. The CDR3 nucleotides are TGTGCCAGTAGTATCCAATCACGAAACCAAGAGACCCAGTACTTC. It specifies CASSIQSRNQETQYF.

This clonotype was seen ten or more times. CDR3 in DNA: TGTGCCAGCAGTCAAAACGAGAATGAAAAACTGTTTTTT. Its translation is CASSQNENEKLFF. This sequence joins TRBV28 and TRBJ1-4; D uncertain. Trimming took off 5 bases at V and 5 bases at J, with 9 bases between the two ends. Germline CDR1 is MDHEN and CDR2 is SYDVKM. There are 13 residues in the CDR3.

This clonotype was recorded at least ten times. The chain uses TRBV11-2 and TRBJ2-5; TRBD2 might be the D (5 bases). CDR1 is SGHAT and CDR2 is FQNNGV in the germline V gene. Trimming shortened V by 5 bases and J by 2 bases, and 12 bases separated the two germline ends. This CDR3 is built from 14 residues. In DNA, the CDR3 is TGTGCCAGCAGCCCCCCGGACTCACAAGAGACCCAGTACTTC. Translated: CASSPPDSQETQYF.

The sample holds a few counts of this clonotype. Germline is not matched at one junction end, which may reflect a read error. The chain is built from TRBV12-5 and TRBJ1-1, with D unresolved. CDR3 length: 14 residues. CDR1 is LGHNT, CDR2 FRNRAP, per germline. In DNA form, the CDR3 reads TGTGCTAGTGGTTTGTTCGGGAAGAGCACTGAAGCTTTCTTC. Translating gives CASGLFGKSTEAFF.

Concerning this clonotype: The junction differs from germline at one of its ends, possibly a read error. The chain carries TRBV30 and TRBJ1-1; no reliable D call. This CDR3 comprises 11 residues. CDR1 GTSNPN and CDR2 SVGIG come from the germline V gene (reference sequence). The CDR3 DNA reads TGTGCTTGGAGAAGGAACACTGAAGCTTACTTT. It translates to CAWRRNTEAYF.

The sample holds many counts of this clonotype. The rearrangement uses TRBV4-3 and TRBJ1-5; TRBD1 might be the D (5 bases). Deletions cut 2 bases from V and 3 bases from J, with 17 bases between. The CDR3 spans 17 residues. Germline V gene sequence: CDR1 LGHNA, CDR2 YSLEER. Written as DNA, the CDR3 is TGCGCCAGCAGCCAAACGTGGACATTGGGGCACAATCAGCCCCAGCATTTT. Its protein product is CASSQTWTLGHNQPQHF.

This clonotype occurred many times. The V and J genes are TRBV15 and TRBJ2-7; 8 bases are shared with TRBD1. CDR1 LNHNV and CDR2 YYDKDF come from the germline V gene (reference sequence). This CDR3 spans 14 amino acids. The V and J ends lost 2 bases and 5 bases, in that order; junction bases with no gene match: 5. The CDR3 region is CATSRPDRGDEQYF. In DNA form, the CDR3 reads TGTGCCACCAGCAGACCCGACAGGGGCGACGAGCAGTACTTC. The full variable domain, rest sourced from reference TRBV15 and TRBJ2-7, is DAMVIQNPRYQVTQFGKPVTLSCSQTLNHNVMYWYQQKSSQAPKLLFHYYDKDFNNEADTPDNFQSRRPNTSFCFLDIRSPGLGDTAMYLCATSRPDRGDEQYFGPGTRLTVT.

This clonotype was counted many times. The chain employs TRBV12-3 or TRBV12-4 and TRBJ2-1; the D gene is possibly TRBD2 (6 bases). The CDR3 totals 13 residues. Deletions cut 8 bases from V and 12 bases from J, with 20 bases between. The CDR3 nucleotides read TGTGCCAGCGAGAACAGGCGGGAAGTCGGGCAGTTCTTC. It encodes CASENRREVGQFF.